One T cell receptor (beta chain) is described in this entry. Profiling relied on immunoSEQ multiplex PCR, and the TCRdb table lists in-frame clones only, not all of them. The sample holds about 310,000 clones, 85% to 90% seen once. This specimen belongs to a study of blood T cell repertoires in COVID-19. Looking at the study overall: Sources were T cells, B-cell-depleted T cells, or PBMCs; the material itself was cDNA or gDNA.

CDR1 SGHRS and CDR2 YFSETQ come from the germline V gene. This CDR3 has 13 residues. V was pared by 2 bases and J by 6 bases, with 11 bases between. The sequencing sample was made of PBMCs or T cells enriched from blood (not recorded which). This sequence originates from a woman aged 25 to 45 who had recovered from COVID-19. The gene calls are TRBV5-1 and TRBJ1-2; tentative D call: TRBD1 (6 bases). Written as DNA, the CDR3 is TGCGCCAGCAGCTTTTCAGGGGCAGATGGCTACACCTTC. Translating gives CASSFSGADGYTF.